The rows below give T cell receptor beta chains drawn from one sample of a study of OX40 agonist ivuxolimab in advanced cancers. Sequencing used immunoSEQ multiplex PCR; TCRdb keeps in-frame clones, though not all of them. The sample includes about 82,000 clones, 91% seen only once; the top ten take about 2%. The sequenced sample was CD4+ or CD8+ T cells sorted from blood, obtained in a trial of the OX40 agonist ivuxolimab. These receptors originate from an adult with an advanced solid tumor such as melanoma, head and neck, liver or kidney cancer. The conserved cysteine and the conserved F or W are not part of the CDR3 here. Fields, in order: CDR3 protein, V gene, J gene, D gene, clone size. The D gene is left open where the match is weak. Size is omitted from some rows. Given values are once, few, many or a class for expanded clones.

CDR3 protein: ASSQDWQGSGYT
V gene: TRBV4-3
J gene: TRBJ1-2
D gene: NA
clone size: NA

CDR3 protein: ASSLSGVYNEQF
V gene: TRBV5-1
J gene: TRBJ2-1
D gene: TRBD2
clone size: NA

CDR3 protein: ASSLGGTKIYEQY
V gene: TRBV28
J gene: TRBJ2-7
D gene: NA
clone size: once

CDR3 protein: ASSVSGLAMNTGELF
V gene: TRBV9
J gene: TRBJ2-2
D gene: TRBD2
clone size: NA

CDR3 protein: ASSPDRGWGETQY
V gene: TRBV2
J gene: TRBJ2-5
D gene: TRBD1
clone size: NA

CDR3 protein: AWSVPSSEQF
V gene: TRBV30
J gene: TRBJ2-1
D gene: NA
clone size: NA

CDR3 protein: ASSMGLRTDTQY
V gene: TRBV19
J gene: TRBJ2-3
D gene: NA
clone size: NA

CDR3 protein: ASTFSRGSLYEQY
V gene: TRBV11-2
J gene: TRBJ2-7
D gene: TRBD1
clone size: NA

CDR3 protein: ASSNSGRKTDTQY
V gene: TRBV6-1
J gene: TRBJ2-3
D gene: TRBD2
clone size: NA

CDR3 protein: ATSLGRNTGELF
V gene: TRBV4-3
J gene: TRBJ2-2
D gene: NA
clone size: NA

CDR3 protein: AGRDGFNEQF
V gene: TRBV30
J gene: TRBJ2-1
D gene: NA
clone size: NA

CDR3 protein: ASSSGSGREQF
V gene: TRBV7-2
J gene: TRBJ2-1
D gene: NA
clone size: NA

CDR3 protein: ASSLQGALTESGNTIY
V gene: TRBV5-4
J gene: TRBJ1-3
D gene: TRBD1
clone size: NA

CDR3 protein: ASSPPTLLETQY
V gene: TRBV18
J gene: TRBJ2-5
D gene: NA
clone size: NA

CDR3 protein: ASSMAGQGARQPQH
V gene: TRBV19
J gene: TRBJ1-5
D gene: TRBD1
clone size: NA

CDR3 protein: ASSQGGRLETQY
V gene: TRBV4-2
J gene: TRBJ2-5
D gene: NA
clone size: NA

CDR3 protein: ASSLQGPPSGNTIY
V gene: TRBV7-9
J gene: TRBJ1-3
D gene: NA
clone size: NA

CDR3 protein: ASSLGRDRVPYEQY
V gene: TRBV11-2
J gene: TRBJ2-7
D gene: TRBD1
clone size: NA

CDR3 protein: AISESRSGTLSYEQY
V gene: TRBV10-3
J gene: TRBJ2-7
D gene: TRBD2
clone size: once

CDR3 protein: ASSLGAGGSYEQY
V gene: TRBV5-1
J gene: TRBJ2-7
D gene: TRBD1
clone size: NA

CDR3 protein: ASSFPGQGNTEAF
V gene: TRBV28
J gene: TRBJ1-1
D gene: NA
clone size: once

CDR3 protein: ASSPGDRGDYGYT
V gene: TRBV18
J gene: TRBJ1-2
D gene: TRBD1
clone size: NA

CDR3 protein: ASSPPGAVGGGKLGGYT
V gene: TRBV7-2
J gene: TRBJ1-2
D gene: NA
clone size: NA

CDR3 protein: ASSEESVNQPQH
V gene: TRBV2
J gene: TRBJ1-5
D gene: NA
clone size: NA

CDR3 protein: ATSRDSRDSTNQPQH
V gene: TRBV15
J gene: TRBJ1-5
D gene: NA
clone size: few

CDR3 protein: ASSESGAQY
V gene: TRBV2
J gene: TRBJ2-5
D gene: TRBD2
clone size: NA

CDR3 protein: ASSQKIGLAGRTDTQY
V gene: TRBV5-4
J gene: TRBJ2-3
D gene: TRBD2
clone size: NA

CDR3 protein: ASSLGGDTEAF
V gene: TRBV7-3
J gene: TRBJ1-1
D gene: NA
clone size: NA

CDR3 protein: ASSPTLGLAGAYEQF
V gene: TRBV7-9
J gene: TRBJ2-1
D gene: TRBD2
clone size: NA

CDR3 protein: ASSDWTGGAETQY
V gene: TRBV10-2
J gene: TRBJ2-5
D gene: TRBD1
clone size: NA

CDR3 protein: ASSFGTGTDTQY
V gene: TRBV27
J gene: TRBJ2-3
D gene: TRBD1
clone size: NA

CDR3 protein: ASSVPGLASPYEQY
V gene: TRBV5-5
J gene: TRBJ2-7
D gene: TRBD2
clone size: NA

CDR3 protein: SVATSGRGGETQY
V gene: TRBV29-1
J gene: TRBJ2-5
D gene: TRBD2
clone size: NA

CDR3 protein: ASSYRDTQETQY
V gene: TRBV5-6
J gene: TRBJ2-5
D gene: NA
clone size: NA

CDR3 protein: ASSEQGALLLSEKLF
V gene: TRBV5-1
J gene: TRBJ1-4
D gene: TRBD1
clone size: NA

CDR3 protein: ASMTRDTQY
V gene: TRBV5-1
J gene: TRBJ2-3
D gene: NA
clone size: NA

CDR3 protein: ASSMGSAQETQY
V gene: TRBV19
J gene: TRBJ2-5
D gene: NA
clone size: NA

CDR3 protein: ASSQSLVLNTEAF
V gene: TRBV4-1
J gene: TRBJ1-1
D gene: NA
clone size: NA

CDR3 protein: ASSGGTSGFRGASGELF
V gene: TRBV5-1
J gene: TRBJ2-2
D gene: TRBD2
clone size: once

CDR3 protein: ASSWTGGLNTEAF
V gene: TRBV5-1
J gene: TRBJ1-1
D gene: TRBD1
clone size: NA

CDR3 protein: ASSVVGTSGYNEQF
V gene: TRBV9
J gene: TRBJ2-1
D gene: TRBD2
clone size: NA

CDR3 protein: ASSVGGTSGSNEQF
V gene: TRBV9
J gene: TRBJ2-1
D gene: TRBD2
clone size: NA

CDR3 protein: ASSLAGGEQF
V gene: TRBV5-1
J gene: TRBJ2-1
D gene: NA
clone size: once